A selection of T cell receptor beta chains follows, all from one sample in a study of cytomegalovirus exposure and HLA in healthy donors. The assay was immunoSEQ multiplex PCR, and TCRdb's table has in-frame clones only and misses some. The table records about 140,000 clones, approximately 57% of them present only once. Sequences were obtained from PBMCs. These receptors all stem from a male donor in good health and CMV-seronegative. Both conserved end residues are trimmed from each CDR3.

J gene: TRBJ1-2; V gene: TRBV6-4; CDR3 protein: ASSDLEGRGVYGYT
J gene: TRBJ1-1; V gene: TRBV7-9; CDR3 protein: ASSLSPSAGGTEAF
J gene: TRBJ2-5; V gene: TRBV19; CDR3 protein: ASSLGQGTETQY
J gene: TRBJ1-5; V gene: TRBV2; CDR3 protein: ASRPDRDQPQH
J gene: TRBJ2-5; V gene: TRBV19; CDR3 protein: ASSERHPGLGTQETQY
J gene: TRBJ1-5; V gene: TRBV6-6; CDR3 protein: ASSYSGGSSNQPQH
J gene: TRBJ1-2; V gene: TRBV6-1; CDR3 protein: ASSEYYRGRDYGYT
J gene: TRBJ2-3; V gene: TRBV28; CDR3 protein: ASSLASQGISTDTQY
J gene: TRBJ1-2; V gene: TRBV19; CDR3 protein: ASSKLGQPTTLTDGYT
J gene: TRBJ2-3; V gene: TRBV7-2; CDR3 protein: ASRALSTDTQY
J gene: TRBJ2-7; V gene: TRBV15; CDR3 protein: ATSVDRLFSYEQY
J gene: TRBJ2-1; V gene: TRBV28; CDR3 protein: ASSSPWGGGYNEQF
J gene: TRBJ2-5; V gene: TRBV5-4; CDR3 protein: ASSVDNREETQY
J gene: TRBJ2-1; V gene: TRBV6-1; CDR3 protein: ASSGGHIGYNEQF
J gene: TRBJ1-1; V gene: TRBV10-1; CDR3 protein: ASTQGEGRRGNTEAF
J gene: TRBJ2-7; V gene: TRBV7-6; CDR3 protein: ASSLRGGPYYEQY
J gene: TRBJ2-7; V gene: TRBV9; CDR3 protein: ASSPRWDRGSYEQY
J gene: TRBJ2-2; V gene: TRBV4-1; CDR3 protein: ASSQDGQGTVGELF
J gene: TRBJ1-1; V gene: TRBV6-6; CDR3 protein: ASSQPESRTEAF
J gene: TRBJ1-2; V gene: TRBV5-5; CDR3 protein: ASSSTTGNYGYT
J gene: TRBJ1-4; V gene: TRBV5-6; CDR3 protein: ASSLYRGRANEKLF
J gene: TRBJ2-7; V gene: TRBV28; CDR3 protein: ASSFGGRYEQY
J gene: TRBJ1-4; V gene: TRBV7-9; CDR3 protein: ASSPMLETEKLF
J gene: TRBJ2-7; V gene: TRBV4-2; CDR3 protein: ASSSLNSGGRRRYEQY
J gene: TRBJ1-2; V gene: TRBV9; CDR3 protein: ASSPSTGANYGYT
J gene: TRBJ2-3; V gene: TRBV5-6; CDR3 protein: ASSFGTGGVDTQY
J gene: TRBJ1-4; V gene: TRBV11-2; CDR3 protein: ASSSHPDRNEKLF
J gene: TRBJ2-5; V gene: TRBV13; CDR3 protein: ASSLGLAGGTIEQY
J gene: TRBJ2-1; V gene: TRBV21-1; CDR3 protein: ASSNGDRRCRDPYNEQF